This T cell receptor beta chain was documented in a study of memory CD4+ T cells and cytomegalovirus serostatus. Whole-study results and caveats: Repertoires predicted CMV serostatus with median bootstrapped AUC of approximately 0.94.

The length of the CDR3 is 16 residues. The V gene's germline CDR1 is SGHDN and CDR2 FVKESK. Trimming removed 2 bases from V and 7 bases from J, with 20 bases in between. Single viable CD3+CD4+CD8-CD45RO+ cells were sorted as the memory CD4+ T cells. After thawing, CD4+ T cells were positively selected. A note on this clone: Its antigen is not identified.

In the original processing: Out-of-frame sequences were removed, leaving 2 million to 2.5 million distinct TCRbeta sequences. Sequencing was performed with immunoSEQ multiplex PCR; in TCRdb, only in-frame clones are kept and a portion is missing. V and J calls and clone size are copied from that table; D and trimming were computed from the DNA. The sample carries around 40,000 clones, around 75% recorded once. J is TRBJ1-2 and V is TRBV14; D uncertain. The TCR originated in an adult in good health and CMV-seronegative. Specimen: memory CD4+ T cells from blood. CDR3 sequence reads: CASSQSLWGFSRGYTF. CDR3 in DNA: TGTGCCAGCAGCCAAAGTCTTTGGGGTTTTTCGCGTGGCTACACCTTC.